The present T cell receptor (beta chain) was sequenced within a study of cytomegalovirus exposure and HLA in healthy donors (TCRdb year 2017). General notes on the study: According to an earlier analysis of several hundred of the donors, about 170 million T cells yielded some 120 million unique TCR beta sequences and approximately 300 Gb of sequence data. Using immunosequencing, the study profiled T cell repertoires from around 670 subjects and related those repertoires to cytomegalovirus serostatus. In a later genetic analysis, genome-wide SNP genotypes for about 65% of the roughly 670 donors were used, and that subset was treated as a discovery cohort. In an earlier analysis of 587 of the donors, high-throughput TCR beta sequencing was used to judge whether each TCR beta V gene segment behaved as functional or pseudogenic. A later analysis re-analyzed previously published TCR beta repertoires from approximately 700 donors and added high-resolution HLA genotyping to study TCR occurrence patterns. Besides the first cohort of 550 to 750 subjects, a separate validation cohort made up of 120 different subjects was used. Donor age, sex, ethnicity and CMV serostatus were collected together with the repertoire data. An early release covering roughly 640 HLA-typed donors comprised about 320 gigabases of sequencing data and around 86 million unique TCR sequences. Rather than using new phenotypic data, the later analysis identified candidate immune exposures from TCR beta sequences and from how often those sequences occurred across donors. Of the approximately 400 genotyped donors, approximately 81% were placed in the genetic ancestry cluster associated with self-reported Caucasian donors. The aim of the study was to test whether cataloging public T cell receptors could identify signatures of past pathogen exposure. Among under 450 genotyped donors of the cohort, an average of about 240,000 unique TCR beta nucleotide sequences were sequenced per donor, around a sixth of them non-productive. The number of donors typed differed by locus, with about 629-630 for A, B, C, DRB1 and DQB1, more than 500 for DQA1, some 570 for DPA1, and approximately 470 for DPB1. HLA typing included class I and class II loci at four-digit resolution. High-throughput TCR immunosequencing, statistical association of individual TCRs with disease status, and machine learning were combined to predict cytomegalovirus infection status. Roughly 5 DR-DQ haplotypes were treated as single units for association and clustering because of strong linkage in the cohort. All discovery cohort repertoires had been generated on a single sequencing platform.

The CDR3 spans 14 residues, from the cysteine through the phenylalanine. CDR3 DNA is the only sequence kept; it has 42 bases, read in frame from the first base. In the germline V gene, CDR1 corresponds to MNHEY and CDR2 to SVGAGI. Unmatched junction bases come to 5, with V trimmed by 5 bases and J by 4 bases. The cohort consisted of 650 to 700 healthy bone marrow donors. All cohort members were sampled while nominally healthy, although unrecorded immune exposures were likely present. The donor tested CMV seropositive, placing the donor among the approximately 310 seropositive members of the cohort. A peripheral blood sample was provided by each donor, and peripheral blood mononuclear cells were used for TCR beta sequencing. Genomic DNA extraction from the blood cell samples was performed with the Qiagen DNeasy Blood Extraction Kit. Overall study outcomes, separate from this receptor: While some public TCRs were present in many individuals, most TCR sequences turned up only very rarely across donors. The cohort was sequenced for TCR beta chains only, and without alpha or paired-chain data the features that could be detected were limited. Cytomegalovirus status was reported to be diagnosed by the classifier with high specificity and sensitivity in both the original and validation cohorts. Because HLA typing was unavailable for some donors at each locus, only the typed subset was used in association tests. A later analysis found that most CMV-associated TCR beta chains appeared HLA-restricted, with HLA associations seemingly driven largely by CMV exposure. An association between a missense DCLRE1C variant and V-gene and J-gene trimming of TCR beta chains was found in a later genetic analysis and replicated in an independent cohort. A total of 150 or so TCR beta chains were listed by the study as associated with cytomegalovirus. A later analysis reported that several top co-occurrence clusters appeared linked to parvovirus B19, influenza, CMV and Epstein-Barr virus. Because counts were too low, about 18 rarely observed V segments, including chromosome 9 orphons, were left out of the earlier analysis of approximately 500 of the donors. A few of the identified cytomegalovirus-associated TCR beta chains were confirmed in vitro to be specific for cytomegalovirus antigens. An earlier analysis of around 600 of the donors showed that most TCR beta V segments appeared in productive rearrangements either about 90% or about 30% of the time, which broadly matched IMGT annotations. Some IMGT-functional V segments, including TRBV6-2 and TRBV6-3, could not be told apart with the 87-base-pair reads, so those segments were excluded. In a later analysis, the rate of TCR association differed among HLA loci, with DRB1 alleles having the most associated TCRs and HLA-C alleles having the fewest. Linkage disequilibrium might explain the correlated functional status among segregating V segments, but an unknown experimental factor could not be ruled out. In a later analysis, about 16,000 TCR beta sequences were associated with specific HLA alleles at a false discovery rate of 0.05. In a later genetic analysis, fewer N-insertions in productive TCRs were reported among donors in an Asian-associated ancestry cluster than the approximately 670-donor mean. A later analysis found that HLA-associated TCR beta chains were more clonally expanded and had lower generation probabilities than equally common non-associated chains. Presence/absence analyses assumed roughly uniform sequencing depth across donors, an assumption that may not hold. Assigning TCR associations to individual alleles was difficult when HLA alleles, especially DR and DQ, strongly co-occurred. A further reported finding was that TCR beta sequences accurately predicted the HLA-A and HLA-B alleles for most subjects in the first cohort. The sequencing pipeline was judged likely to have produced a cluster of highly shared sequence variants as a technical artifact. According to the authors, the approach could potentially be generalized to other disease states and immunological phenotypes. CMV serostatus was the only immune exposure information available for the cohort.

The library was produced with the immunoSEQ multiplex PCR assay. For the multiplex PCR, a mixture combining 60 forward primers for TCR Vbeta segments and 13 reverse primers for TCR Jbeta segments was used. The CDR3 region of rearranged TCR beta genes was amplified from genomic DNA with a multiplex PCR assay. The Illumina HiSeq System was used to sequence the amplified TCR beta libraries as 87-base-pair reads. As for the original processing: A later analysis tallied roughly 76 million unique TCR beta chains across the 650 to 750 repertoires, and some 10 million of those chains were shared by two or more donors. To remove PCR and sequencing errors, raw reads were error-corrected and collapsed into unique sequences using a nearest-neighbor algorithm that merged closely related sequences. V, D and J gene segments were assigned by aligning CDR3 sequences to IMGT reference sequences. For a sequence to be retained, a match of at least six nucleotides to both a V gene segment and a J gene segment was required. Rearrangements were called productive when the CDR3 lacked stop codons and stayed in frame with V and J; all others were non-productive. CDR3 was defined by IMGT convention, running from the second conserved V-encoded cysteine to the conserved J-encoded phenylalanine. The earlier analysis of about 610 of the donors excluded any sequence lacking an unambiguous match to a single V gene segment. An earlier analysis of fewer than 750 of the donors classified V segments as functional when productive rearrangements were above 56.7% and as segregating when the standard deviation between donors was above 5%. To diagnose cytomegalovirus status from the catalog of TCR beta chain sequences, a statistical classification framework was built. A later analysis assigned V and J genes by comparing TCR nucleotide sequences with IMGT/GENE-DB human TR gene sequences. The TCRdist pipeline was used in a later analysis to assign CDR3 sequences and most-parsimonious VDJ recombination scenarios. In a later analysis, each TCR beta chain was defined by its CDR3 amino acid sequence together with its V-gene family, and reads without a unique V-gene family were excluded. As a way to deal with suspected cross-contamination and a sequencing artifact, a later analysis dropped over 550 nucleotide sequences that were highly shared and had low generation probability. In a later analysis, a clonal expansion index was calculated for each public chain from normalized within-repertoire ranks of inferred template counts. Generation probabilities in a later analysis came from a VDJ recombination model fitted to out-of-frame rearrangements, and those results were checked against IGoR. In a later analysis, hypergeometric tests were used to score TCR-TCR, TCR-HLA and TCR-CMV co-occurrence, with a repertoire-size bias correction applied to TCR pairs. A later analysis estimated false discovery rates by permuting HLA or CMV assignments 20 times. In a later analysis, co-occurring TCRs were grouped with DBSCAN, and TCRdist sequence similarity was added when clustering was performed within HLA-allele-positive subsets. Repertoires with fewer than 30,000 or more than 120,000 public chains, plus five repertoires with anomalous nucleotide sharing, were excluded from co-occurrence clustering. Entries here come from immuneACCESS through TCRdb and include only in-frame sequences with V and J called. Some clones fail to appear in such tables; in the studies checked, an unresolved V gene covers under half of the shortfall, and the cause of the remainder is unknown. V, J and clone size reflect that table, while D and trimming were determined from the DNA. In this sample the table shows nearly 100,000 clones, less than 10% of which occur a single time. 5.1% of the sample is in the top ten clones.

In this sample, this clone turned up a few times. Its cognate antigen has yet to be identified. One base away there is no much larger clone; base qualities are not given. Sequencing was done on a sample of PBMCs. The source of this sequence is a man aged 45-65 years in good health and CMV-seropositive. Recombination connected TRBV6-5 to TRBJ1-3, with 7 middle bases fitting TRBD1. The sequence in DNA is TGTGCCAGCAGTCGGACAGGCGGGGGAAACACCATATATTTT. It translates to CASSRTGGGNTIYF.